One and the same sample provided the 24 T cell receptor beta chains below, sequenced in a study of blood T cell repertoires in COVID-19. Data came from immunoSEQ multiplex PCR; TCRdb stores just in-frame clones and leaves some out. The sample holds roughly 230,000 clones, around 82% seen once. Input material: peripheral blood. These TCRs come from a man in his fifties or sixties with active or convalescent COVID-19.

The chain carries TRBV24-1 and TRBJ2-1, with D possibly TRBD2 on 7 matching bases. The CDR3 is 16 amino acids. Germline CDR1 is KGHDR and CDR2 is SFDVKD. With 3 bases removed from V and 8 bases from J, the gap between germline ends came to 19 bases. The CDR3 loop is CATSDPSGGGADEQFF. The CDR3, as DNA: TGTGCCACCAGTGATCCGTCAGGTGGGGGGGCAGATGAGCAGTTCTTC.

Regarding this clone: The DNA is left out, because the CDR3 cannot be placed on it with certainty; the CDR3 is given as TCRdb lists it. The chain combines TRBV4-1 with TRBJ2-7; TRBD1 is taken as the D call from the table, unchecked against the DNA. A total of 14 residues make up the CDR3, ends included. Germline CDR1 MGHRA, CDR2 YSYEKL. The CDR3 reads CASSTSDRAGEQYF.

CDR3 in DNA: TGTGCCAGCAGTTACCGCACAGGGGGTACCCTCCACTTT. It yields the protein CASSYRTGGTLHF. The rearrangement links TRBV6-2 or TRBV6-3 to TRBJ1-6, with TRBD1 identical over 8 bases. The CDR3 extends over 13 amino acids. Germline-derived CDR1 and CDR2 are MNHEY and SVGEGT. J was trimmed by 14 bases and V by 2 bases; bases with no gene match: 5.

CDR3 bases: TGTGCCAGCAGGGGGGGTCTACGTTTTGATTCACCCCTCCACTTT. Its protein is CASRGGLRFDSPLHF. The rearrangement joins TRBV2 to TRBJ1-6, with D possibly matching TRBD1 (5 bases). Germline lookup yields CDR1 SNHLY and CDR2 FYNNEI. V was cut by 6 bases and J by 8 bases, with 17 bases left in between. The CDR3 is 15 amino acids. Full variable domain (missing parts from reference TRBV2 and TRBJ1-6): EPEVTQTPSHQVTQMGQEVILRCVPISNHLYFYWYRQILGQKVEFLVSFYNNEISEKSEIFDDQFSVERPDGSNFTLKIRSTKLEDSAMYFCASRGGLRFDSPLHFGNGTRLTVT.

This clone has a handful of counts. This chain joins TRBV5-5 and TRBJ2-2; the D gene is possibly TRBD1 (6 bases). The CDR3 is 14 amino acids. The germline V gene has CDR1 SGHKS and CDR2 YYEKEE (reference sequence). V lost 3 bases and J lost 4, with 10 bases in between. For the CDR3, the DNA is TGTGCCAGCAGCTCCAGGGGTGTCACCGGGGAGCTGTTTTTT. This gives the protein CASSSRGVTGELFF.

The chain combines TRBV9 with TRBJ2-7, with 8 bases that match TRBD1. Germline CDR1 and CDR2: SGDLS and YYNGEE. There are 13 residues in the CDR3. J was trimmed by 2 bases and V by 3 bases; bases with no gene match: 1. The DNA for the CDR3 is TGTGCCAGCAGCGAACAGGGGGCCTACGAGCAGTACTTC. It yields the protein CASSEQGAYEQYF.

The chain combines TRBV27 with TRBJ2-7; 10 bases are a match to TRBD1. CDR3 length: 15 residues. Germline CDR1 is MNHEY and CDR2 is SMNVEV (reference sequence). V gave up 4 bases and J gave up 4 bases; unmatched junction bases: 7. In DNA form, the CDR3 reads TGTGCCAGCAGTTCTCCGGGACAGGGGTGGTACGAGCAGTACTTC. It is translated as CASSSPGQGWYEQYF.

This clone was detected only a few times. This chain connects TRBV7-9 to TRBJ1-2, with 7 positions matching TRBD1. CDR1 SEHNR and CDR2 FQNEAQ come from the germline V gene (reference sequence). After removal of 6 bases from V and 8 bases from J, the junction contained 9 bases not matched to a gene. The CDR3 extends over 13 amino acids. The DNA for the CDR3 is TGTGCCAGCAGACTTGACAGGGAGGAAGGCTACACCTTC. The encoded protein is CASRLDREEGYTF.

The chain employs TRBV14 and TRBJ1-1; D is undetermined. This CDR3 contains 14 residues. The ends were cut back, 3 bases at V and 2 bases at J, with 10 bases in the middle. The germline V gene has CDR1 SGHDN and CDR2 FVKESK. This CDR3 reads CASSHGGVNTEAFF. The DNA of the CDR3 is TGTGCCAGCAGCCACGGCGGGGTAAACACTGAAGCTTTCTTT.

The gene calls are TRBV5-1 and TRBJ1-2; D perhaps matches TRBD1 (5 bases). The ends were cut back, 4 bases at V and 7 bases at J, with 11 bases in the middle. Germline V CDR1 and CDR2: SGHRS, YFSETQ. The CDR3 is made up of 12 amino acids. CDR3 DNA: TGCGCCAGCAGCCGGGACGGGGGTGGCTACACCTTC. Translated: CASSRDGGGYTF. The entire variable domain, with the rest obtained from reference TRBV5-1 and TRBJ1-2, is as follows: KAGVTQTPRYLIKTRGQQVTLSCSPISGHRSVSWYQQTPGQGLQFLFEYFSETQRNKGNFPGRFSGRQFSNSRSEMNVSTLELGDSALYLCASSRDGGGYTFGSGTRLTVV.

The CDR3 region is CATSRDRAGVWEKLFF. Written as DNA, the CDR3 is TGTGCCACCAGCAGAGATAGGGCAGGGGTATGGGAAAAACTGTTTTTT. J is TRBJ1-4 and V is TRBV15; TRBD1 might be the D (6 bases). The CDR3 is 16 amino acids. The germline CDR1 and CDR2 sequences are LNHNV and YYDKDF (reference sequence). V lost 0 bases and J lost 8, with 16 bases in between.

This clone has a handful of counts. The J gene is TRBJ2-1, the V gene TRBV24-1; 7 nucleotides match TRBD1. The V segment lost 4 bases and the J segment 1 base; nucleotides outside the gene matches: 6. The CDR3 runs 16 residues. In germline, CDR1 is KGHDR, CDR2 SFDVKD. CDR3 residues: CATSDRQGMSYNEQFF. In DNA, the CDR3 is TGTGCCACCAGTGACCGACAGGGAATGTCCTACAATGAGCAGTTCTTC.

The chain couples TRBV29-1 to TRBJ1-1; D gene unclear. Germline loops: CDR1 SQVTM, CDR2 ANQGSEA. The V gene lost 6 bases and the J gene lost 3 bases, with 11 bases spanning the gap. This CDR3 region has 12 residues. The CDR3: CSVRVGDTEAFF. CDR3 DNA sequence: TGCAGCGTGCGGGTCGGGGACACTGAAGCTTTCTTT.

The chain has TRBV10-3 and TRBJ2-1, with a tentative D call TRBD2 (6 bases). V gave up 2 bases and J gave up 12 bases, with 11 bases separating them. There are 12 residues in the CDR3. Germline values: CDR1 ENHRY, CDR2 SYGVKD. The DNA for the CDR3 is TGTGCCATCAGTGAGGGCGGGACCCTGCAGTTCTTC. This codes for CAISEGGTLQFF.

This clone is a singleton in its sample. The rearrangement joins TRBV3-1 (or the pseudogene TRBV3-2) to TRBJ1-5; 8 bases are a match to TRBD1. CDR3 length: 17 residues. Germline trimming cut 4 bases from V and 2 bases from J; bases unmatched to any gene: 10. Germline values: CDR1 LGHDT, CDR2 YNNKEL (reference sequence). The CDR3 loop reads CASSPGTGVWGNQPQHF. The CDR3 DNA follows: TGTGCCAGCAGCCCCGGGACAGGTGTTTGGGGCAATCAGCCCCAGCATTTT.

The V call is TRBV6-2 or TRBV6-3, the J call TRBJ2-3, with 7 bases that match TRBD1. The V gene end was trimmed by 6 bases and the J gene end by 4 bases; junction bases not matched to a gene: 7. The CDR3 covers 14 residues. The germline V gene has CDR1 MNHEY and CDR2 SVGEGT. The CDR3 region is CASSLWQGADTQYF. The CDR3 bases are TGTGCCAGCAGCCTATGGCAGGGGGCAGATACGCAGTATTTT.

The chain combines TRBV11-2 with TRBJ1-1; 8 nucleotides align to TRBD1. Germline V gene lookup returns CDR1 SGHAT and CDR2 FQNNGV. This CDR3 comprises 14 residues. The V segment lost 5 bases and the J segment 11 bases; nucleotides outside the gene matches: 13. Here the CDR3 reads CASSNQKDRAKAFF. In DNA, the CDR3 is TGTGCCAGCAGCAACCAAAAGGACAGGGCTAAGGCTTTCTTT.

The CDR3 DNA reads as TGTGCCAGCAGTTTTTCCAGGGGAGTTGGGAATGAGCAGTTCTTC. Protein: CASSFSRGVGNEQFF. The rearrangement uses TRBV7-9 and TRBJ2-1; TRBD1 is a possible D gene (6 bases). The length of the CDR3 is 15 residues. V lost 6 bases, J lost 7 bases, and 19 bases lay in between. CDR1 and CDR2 from the germline V gene are SEHNR and FQNEAQ (reference sequence). Drawing the rest from reference TRBV7-9 and TRBJ2-1, the complete variable domain is DTGVSQNPRHKITKRGQNVTFRCDPISEHNRLYWYRQTLGQGPEFLTYFQNEAQLEKSRLLSDRFSAERPKGSFSTLEIQRTEQGDSAMYLCASSFSRGVGNEQFFGPGTRLTVL.

CDR3 in amino acids: CASSLNSGEAFF. The CDR3 coding sequence is TGTGCCAGCAGCTTAAACTCTGGTGAAGCTTTCTTT. V usage is TRBV7-9 and J usage is TRBJ1-1; no clear D. The CDR3 contains 12 residues. The germline V gene encodes CDR1 SEHNR and CDR2 FQNEAQ (reference sequence). Trimming took off 2 bases at V and 7 bases at J, with 8 bases between the two ends.

This clone has a single count. J is TRBJ1-1 and V is TRBV2, with TRBD1 identical over 7 bases. CDR3 size: 15 residues. Unmatched junction bases numbered 10, after V lost 8 bases and J lost 1 base. From germline, CDR1 is SNHLY and CDR2 FYNNEI. The CDR3 nucleotides read TGTGCCAGCTCGACCTACACAGGGGCGAACACTGAAGCTTTCTTT. Translation gives CASSTYTGANTEAFF.

V and J are TRBV5-1 and TRBJ1-3, with D unresolved. Between the trimmed V and J ends, which lost 0 bases and 0 bases, there was a span of 13 bases. There are 17 residues in the CDR3. Germline V gene lookup returns CDR1 SGHRS and CDR2 YFSETQ. The chain's CDR3 is CASSLDGRQISGNTIYF. The CDR3 DNA reads as TGCGCCAGCAGCTTGGACGGCAGGCAAATCTCTGGAAACACCATATATTTT. Variable domain in full (rest from reference TRBV5-1 and TRBJ1-3): KAGVTQTPRYLIKTRGQQVTLSCSPISGHRSVSWYQQTPGQGLQFLFEYFSETQRNKGNFPGRFSGRQFSNSRSEMNVSTLELGDSALYLCASSLDGRQISGNTIYFGEGSWLTVV.

The chain uses TRBV7-2 and TRBJ2-5; 7 bases are shared with TRBD1. CDR3 length: 15 residues. CDR1 and CDR2 from the germline V gene are SGHTA and FQGNSA. V shed 5 bases, J shed 5 bases, and the junction held 11 bases outside the gene matches. CDR3: CASSNTHRGWETQYF. CDR3 DNA sequence: TGTGCCAGCAGCAATACCCACAGGGGTTGGGAGACCCAGTACTTC.

This chain links TRBV14 with TRBJ1-4; D may be TRBD1 (5 bases). CDR1 and CDR2 (germline): SGHDN, FVKESK. The CDR3 consists of 13 residues. V lost 4 bases to trimming and J lost 4 bases, with 7 bases between them. In DNA form, the CDR3 reads TGTGCCAGCAGCCGGACACGTAATGAAAAACTGTTTTTT. As protein: CASSRTRNEKLFF.

The chain joins TRBV12-5 to TRBJ1-4; D remains ambiguous. The CDR3 extends over 16 amino acids. The V gene's germline CDR1 is LGHNT and CDR2 FRNRAP. The V gene lost 3 bases and the J gene lost 5 bases, with 16 bases spanning the gap. In DNA form, the CDR3 reads TGTGCTAGTGGTTTTGATTCAGGAGGCATCAATGAAAAACTGTTTTTT. It specifies CASGFDSGGINEKLFF. Full variable domain (outside the CDR3, taken from reference TRBV12-5 and TRBJ1-4): DARVTQTPRHKVTEMGQEVTMRCQPILGHNTVFWYRQTMMQGLELLAYFRNRAPLDDSGMPKDRFSAEMPDATLATLKIQPSEPRDSAVYFCASGFDSGGINEKLFFGSGTQLSVL.